This T cell receptor (beta chain) was sequenced for a study of cytomegalovirus exposure and HLA in healthy donors. Primers included in the PCR were 60 Vbeta and 13 Jbeta primers. Assay used: immunoSEQ multiplex PCR; TCRdb lists only in-frame clones, some missing. The sample has roughly 44,000 clones, about 84% seen once; the top ten hold 2.7%. As for this clone: Its antigen is not known.

Whole-study findings and limits: Available immune exposure information covered CMV serostatus only. In presence/absence analyses, roughly uniform sequencing depth across donors was assumed. Specificity for CMV antigens was confirmed in vitro for a few of the CMV-associated chains.

Germline CDR1 reads MGHRA; CDR2 reads YSYEKL. The CDR3 loop spans 14 amino acids. V was clipped by 6 bases and J by 0 bases, with 11 bases between them. Sequences were obtained from PBMCs. This chain uses TRBV4-1 with TRBJ1-1, with a tentative D call TRBD1 (5 bases). This TCR came from a man aged 50 to 59 in good health and CMV-seronegative. CDR3 in amino acids: CASRKGTLNTEAFF. Written as DNA, the CDR3 is TGCGCCAGCAGAAAGGGGACTTTGAACACTGAAGCTTTCTTT.